This T cell receptor (beta chain) originates from a study of cytomegalovirus exposure and HLA in healthy donors. The data were produced by immunoSEQ multiplex PCR, yet TCRdb's version contains in-frame clones alone and is incomplete. The sample shows fewer than 150,000 clones, roughly 79% of them seen only once. Comment on this clone: Its target is not known.

Findings and limits, study-wide: A classifier reportedly called cytomegalovirus status with high sensitivity and specificity.

Germline CDR1 is SGDLS and CDR2 is YYNGEE. Between the trimmed V and J ends, which lost 3 bases and 2 bases, there was a span of 6 bases. This CDR3 spans 14 amino acids. The sequenced sample consisted of PBMCs. This clonotype was sampled from a man aged 25 to 40 in good health and CMV-seropositive. This chain uses TRBV9 with TRBJ2-6, with no clear D. The CDR3 spells CASSGEPGANVLTF. CDR3 nucleotides: TGTGCCAGCAGCGGTGAGCCTGGGGCCAACGTCCTGACTTTC. Looking up the rest from reference TRBV9 and TRBJ2-6 gives the full variable domain: DSGVTQTPKHLITATGQRVTLRCSPRSGDLSVYWYQQSLDQGLQFLIQYYNGEERAKGNILERFSAQQFPDLHSELNLSSLELGDSALYFCASSGEPGANVLTFGAGSRLTVL.